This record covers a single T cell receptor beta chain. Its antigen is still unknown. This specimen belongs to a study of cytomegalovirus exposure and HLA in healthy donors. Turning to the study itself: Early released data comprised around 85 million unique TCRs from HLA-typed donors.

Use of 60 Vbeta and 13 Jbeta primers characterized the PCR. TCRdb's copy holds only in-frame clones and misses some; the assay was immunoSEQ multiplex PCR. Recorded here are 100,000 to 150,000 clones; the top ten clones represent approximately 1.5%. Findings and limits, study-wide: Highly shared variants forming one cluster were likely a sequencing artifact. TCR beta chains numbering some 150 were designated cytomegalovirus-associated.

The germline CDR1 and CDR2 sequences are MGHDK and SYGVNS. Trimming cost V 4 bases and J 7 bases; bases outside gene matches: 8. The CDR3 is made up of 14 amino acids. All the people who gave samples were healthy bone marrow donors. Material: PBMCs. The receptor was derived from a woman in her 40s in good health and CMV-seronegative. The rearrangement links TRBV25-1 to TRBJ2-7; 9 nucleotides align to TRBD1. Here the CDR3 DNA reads TGTGCCAGCAGTGCCAGTAACAGGGGGCAAGAGCAGTACTTC. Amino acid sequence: CASSASNRGQEQYF.